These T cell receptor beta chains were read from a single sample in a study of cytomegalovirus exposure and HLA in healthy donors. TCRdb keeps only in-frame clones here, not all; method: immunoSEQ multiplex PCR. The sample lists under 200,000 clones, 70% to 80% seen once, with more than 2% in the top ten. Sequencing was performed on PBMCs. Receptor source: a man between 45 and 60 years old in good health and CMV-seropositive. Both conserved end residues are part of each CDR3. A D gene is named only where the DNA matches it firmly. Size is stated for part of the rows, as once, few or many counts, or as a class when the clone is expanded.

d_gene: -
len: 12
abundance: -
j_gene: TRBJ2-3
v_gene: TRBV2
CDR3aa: CASSPTRVSQYF
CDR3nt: TGTGCCAGCAGTCCTACTAGAGTCTCGCAGTATTTT

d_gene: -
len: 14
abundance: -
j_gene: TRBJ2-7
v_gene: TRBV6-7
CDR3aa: CASSYSADPYEQYF
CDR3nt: TGTGCCAGCAGTTACTCCGCGGATCCCTACGAGCAGTACTTC

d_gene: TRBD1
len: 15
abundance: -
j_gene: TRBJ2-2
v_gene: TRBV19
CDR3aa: CASSRPGTGTGELFF
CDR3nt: TGTGCCAGTAGCCGCCCGGGGACAGGGACCGGGGAGCTGTTTTTT

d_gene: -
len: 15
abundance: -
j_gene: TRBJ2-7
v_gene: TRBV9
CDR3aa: CASSSSHGNPYEQYF
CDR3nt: TGTGCCAGCTCAAGCTCACACGGGAACCCCTACGAGCAGTACTTC

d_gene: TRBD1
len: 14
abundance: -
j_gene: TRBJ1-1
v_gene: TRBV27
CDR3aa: CASSFRGEGTEAFF
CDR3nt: TGTGCCAGCAGTTTCAGGGGGGAAGGCACTGAAGCTTTCTTT

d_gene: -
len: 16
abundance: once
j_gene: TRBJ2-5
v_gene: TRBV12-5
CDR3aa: CASGLVTLGYKETQYF
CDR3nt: TGTGCTAGTGGTTTGGTAACACTAGGTTATAAAGAGACCCAGTACTTC

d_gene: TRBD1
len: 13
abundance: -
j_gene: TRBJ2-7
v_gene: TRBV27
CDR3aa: CASSSQGPYEQYF
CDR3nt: TGTGCCAGCAGCTCACAGGGGCCCTACGAGCAGTACTTC

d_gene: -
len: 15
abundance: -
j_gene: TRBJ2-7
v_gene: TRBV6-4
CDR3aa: CASRNRDTGSYEQYF
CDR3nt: TGTGCCAGCAGAAACCGGGACACCGGATCCTACGAGCAGTACTTC

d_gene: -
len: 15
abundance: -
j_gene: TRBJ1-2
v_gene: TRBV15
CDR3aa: CATSRDLEFNYGYTF
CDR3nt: TGTGCCACCAGCAGAGATCTCGAGTTTAACTATGGCTACACCTTC

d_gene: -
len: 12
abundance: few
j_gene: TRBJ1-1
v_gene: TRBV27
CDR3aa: CASSTGNTEAFF
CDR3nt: TGTGCCAGCAGTACAGGGAACACTGAAGCTTTCTTT

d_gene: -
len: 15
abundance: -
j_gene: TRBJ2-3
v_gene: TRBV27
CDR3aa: CASSLKTPSTDTQYF
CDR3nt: TGTGCCAGCAGTTTAAAGACACCCAGCACAGATACGCAGTATTTT

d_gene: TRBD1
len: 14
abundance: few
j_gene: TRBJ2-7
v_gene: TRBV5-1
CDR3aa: CASSGNRGSYEQYF
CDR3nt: TGCGCCAGCAGCGGAAACAGGGGGAGCTACGAGCAGTACTTC

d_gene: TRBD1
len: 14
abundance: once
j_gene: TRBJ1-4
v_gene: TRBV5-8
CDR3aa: CASSPQGANEKLFF
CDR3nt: TGTGCCAGCAGTCCGCAGGGGGCTAATGAAAAACTGTTTTTT

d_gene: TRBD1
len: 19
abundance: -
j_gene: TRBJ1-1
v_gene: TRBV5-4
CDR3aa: CASSPWRQGRYVEDTEAFF
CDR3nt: TGTGCCAGCAGCCCCTGGAGACAGGGAAGGTATGTGGAGGACACTGAAGCTTTCTTT

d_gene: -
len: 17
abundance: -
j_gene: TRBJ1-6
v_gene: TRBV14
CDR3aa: CASSQSGEQPIGSPLHF
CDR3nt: TGTGCCAGCAGCCAATCGGGGGAACAGCCCATAGGATCACCCCTCCACTTT

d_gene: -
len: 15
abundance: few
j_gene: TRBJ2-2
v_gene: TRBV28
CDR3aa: CASIRGTLLTGELFF
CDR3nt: TGTGCCAGCATAAGGGGGACGCTACTGACCGGGGAGCTGTTTTTT

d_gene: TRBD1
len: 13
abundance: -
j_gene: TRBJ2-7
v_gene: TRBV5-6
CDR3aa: CASSATGGHEQYF
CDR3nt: TGTGCCAGCAGCGCCACAGGGGGCCACGAGCAGTACTTC

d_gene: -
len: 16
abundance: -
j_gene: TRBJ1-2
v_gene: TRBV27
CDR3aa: CASSYTLGAVNYGYTF
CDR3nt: TGTGCCAGCAGTTATACCTTGGGGGCAGTTAACTATGGCTACACCTTC

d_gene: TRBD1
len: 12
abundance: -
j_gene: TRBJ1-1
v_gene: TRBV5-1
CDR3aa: CASSLDGQAAFF
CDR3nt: TGCGCCAGCAGCTTGGATGGACAGGCCGCTTTCTTT

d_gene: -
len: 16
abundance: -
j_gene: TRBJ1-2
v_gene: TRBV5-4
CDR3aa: CASSQEAGLATYGYTF
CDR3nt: TGTGCCAGCAGCCAAGAGGCAGGGCTCGCTACGTATGGCTACACCTTC

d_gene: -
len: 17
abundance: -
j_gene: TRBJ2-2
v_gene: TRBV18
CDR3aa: CASSSGTAAMNTGELFF
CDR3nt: TGTGCCAGCTCATCGGGGACTGCAGCGATGAACACCGGGGAGCTGTTTTTT